These T cell receptor beta chains were read from a single sample in a study of cytomegalovirus exposure and HLA in healthy donors. TCRdb's table, derived via immunoSEQ multiplex PCR, lists solely in-frame clones and lacks some. The sample yields 150,000 to 200,000 clones, about 83% seen once. Sequenced: PBMCs. The receptors come from a woman aged 30 to 39 in good health and CMV-seropositive. Each CDR3 is given with its conserved first and last residue. The order of the fields is CDR3 length, D gene, V gene, clone size, J gene, CDR3 protein, CDR3 DNA. The D gene is left open where the match is weak. Clone size is shown for a subset of rows, as once, few, many or a class of expanded clone.

15	NA	TRBV5-1	few	TRBJ1-1	CASSLEGRGGTEAFF	TGCGCCAGCAGCTTGGAGGGCAGGGGCGGCACTGAAGCTTTCTTT
13	TRBD2	TRBV7-7	NA	TRBJ2-1	CASSPLGGNEQFF	TGTGCTAGCAGCCCCCTGGGGGGGAATGAGCAGTTCTTC
17	NA	TRBV4-2	NA	TRBJ2-5	CASSQDPGRTGGETQYF	TGTGCCAGCAGCCAAGATCCGGGAAGAACAGGAGGGGAGACCCAGTACTTC
13	NA	TRBV6-6	NA	TRBJ1-1	CASSPRQMTEAFF	TGTGCCAGCAGTCCCAGACAGATGACTGAAGCTTTCTTT
14	TRBD2	TRBV5-4	NA	TRBJ2-1	CASSGGGPYNEQFF	TGTGCCAGCAGCGGCGGGGGGCCCTACAATGAGCAGTTCTTC
13	NA	TRBV4-2	NA	TRBJ1-2	CASSPPGQGGYTF	TGTGCCAGCAGCCCCCCCGGGCAGGGTGGCTACACCTTC
13	NA	TRBV7-8	NA	TRBJ1-1	CASSLSWNTEAFF	TGTGCCAGCAGCTTATCTTGGAACACTGAAGCTTTCTTT
15	TRBD2	TRBV28	few	TRBJ2-7	CASRGLAGGGYEQYF	TGTGCCAGCAGGGGACTAGCGGGAGGCGGGTACGAGCAGTACTTC
16	NA	TRBV5-1	NA	TRBJ2-3	CASISGRQGITDTQYF	TGCGCCAGCATAAGCGGCAGGCAGGGGATCACAGATACGCAGTATTTT
16	NA	TRBV27	NA	TRBJ2-5	CASSLIPAALGETQYF	TGTGCCAGCAGTTTAATCCCAGCGGCCTTGGGAGAGACCCAGTACTTC
15	TRBD2	TRBV19	NA	TRBJ2-5	CASSGRGGRQETQYF	TGTGCCAGTAGTGGGCGCGGGGGGCGTCAAGAGACCCAGTACTTC
15	TRBD2	TRBV28	NA	TRBJ2-1	CASSLSVAGAGEQFF	TGTGCCAGCAGTTTATCAGTAGCGGGGGCAGGGGAGCAGTTCTTC
15	TRBD1	TRBV2	NA	TRBJ1-2	CASSESRGRIYGYTF	TGTGCCAGCAGTGAATCAAGGGGGCGAATCTATGGCTACACCTTC
15	NA	TRBV5-6	NA	TRBJ2-7	CASSSYGNRPHEQYF	TGTGCCAGCTCAAGCTATGGTAACAGGCCTCACGAGCAGTACTTC
14	TRBD1	TRBV2	NA	TRBJ2-5	CASTERGLRETQYF	TGTGCCAGCACCGAGAGGGGGCTTCGAGAGACCCAGTACTTC
15	NA	TRBV6-5	NA	TRBJ1-6	CASSYAGARNSPLHF	TGTGCCAGCAGTTACGCAGGGGCAAGGAATTCACCCCTCCACTTT
14	NA	TRBV7-9	once	TRBJ1-3	CASSLGAGGNTIYF	TGTGCCAGCAGCTTGGGGGCGGGTGGAAACACCATATATTTT
15	NA	TRBV6-5	once	TRBJ1-5	CASSISSQGNQPQHF	TGTGCCAGCAGCATATCGTCGCAGGGCAATCAGCCCCAGCATTTT
15	TRBD2	TRBV2	NA	TRBJ2-2	CASSALAASTGELFF	TGTGCCAGCAGTGCACTAGCGGCGAGCACCGGGGAGCTGTTTTTT
12	NA	TRBV19	NA	TRBJ2-7	CASMADSYEQYF	TGTGCCAGTATGGCGGACTCCTACGAGCAGTACTTC